This T cell receptor (beta chain) was sequenced for a study of blood T cell repertoires in COVID-19. Study-level background: Samples of COVID-19 (acute and convalescent) were obtained from the United States, Italy and Spain. The analysed material was cDNA or gDNA that came from T cells, B-cell-depleted T cells, or PBMCs.

V was cut by 1 base and J by 1 base, with 4 bases left in between. Per germline, CDR1 MNHEY and CDR2 SVGEGT. The CDR3 length is 13 residues. Measured with immunoSEQ multiplex PCR; TCRdb has only the in-frame clones, and not every one. The sample contains about 200,000 clones, around 83% of which appear only once. The material sequenced was peripheral blood. This chain joins TRBV6-2 or TRBV6-3 and TRBJ1-1; D call uncertain. This TCR was recovered from a human donor in a cohort sampled during active COVID-19. The CDR3 loop is CASSYYQNTEAFF. CDR3 bases: TGTGCCAGCAGTTACTATCAGAACACTGAAGCTTTCTTT.